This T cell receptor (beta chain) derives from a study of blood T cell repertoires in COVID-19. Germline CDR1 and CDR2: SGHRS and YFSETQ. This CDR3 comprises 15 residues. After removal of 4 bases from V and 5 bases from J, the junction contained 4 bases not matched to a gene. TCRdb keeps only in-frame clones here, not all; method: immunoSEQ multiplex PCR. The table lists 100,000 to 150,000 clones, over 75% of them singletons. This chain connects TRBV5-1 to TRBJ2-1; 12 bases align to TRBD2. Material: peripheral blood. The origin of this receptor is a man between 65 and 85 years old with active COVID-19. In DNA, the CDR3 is TGCGCCAGCAGCCTGCGACTAGCGGGAGACAATGAGCAGTTCTTC. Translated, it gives CASSLRLAGDNEQFF.